This entry lists 15 T cell receptor beta chains sequenced from one sample in a study of T cells in Graves' hyperthyroidism and ophthalmopathy. From RNA transcripts, TCR beta CDR3 regions were amplified. RT-PCR in the first round (using the HTBI primer set) targeted the TCR CDR3. TCRdb independently ran MiXCR on the multiplex PCR reads; one entry per CDR3 protein. The data show roughly 520,000 distinct CDR3 sequences, around a quarter seen once. The specimen was blood. Receptors originate from a woman in her 30s with Graves' ophthalmopathy.

This clonotype turned up a few times. V and J are TRBV5-4 and TRBJ1-1; TRBD1 aligns across 9 bases. With 4 bases clipped from V and 5 bases from J, the junction kept 9 bases outside the gene matches. CDR1 SGHNT and CDR2 YYREEE come from the germline V gene (reference sequence). The CDR3 has 15 amino acids. The CDR3 loop reads CASSPGTGMGTEAFF. The CDR3 DNA is TGTGCCAGCAGCCCCGGGACAGGGATGGGGACTGAAGCTTTCTTT.

This clonotype was recorded at least ten times. This chain links TRBV19 with TRBJ1-2; a possible D gene is TRBD1 (5 bases). CDR1 is LNHDA and CDR2 is SQIVND in the germline V gene (reference sequence). V lost 7 bases and J lost 5, with 17 bases in between. The CDR3 loop spans 14 amino acids. CDR3 region: CASISRRELYGYTF. In nucleotides, the CDR3 is TGTGCCAGTATCTCCCGCAGGGAACTTTATGGCTACACCTTC.

This clonotype was seen a few times. This chain links TRBV6-1 with TRBJ2-7; possibly TRBD2 for D (7 bases). The V gene lost 8 bases and the J gene lost 2 bases, with 22 bases spanning the gap. CDR1 MNHNS and CDR2 SASEGT come from the germline V gene. This CDR3 is built from 16 residues. CDR3 in DNA: TGTGCCAGCCAGAGGGGGTCTAGCGGACCTCCCTACGAGCAGTACTTC. Amino acid sequence: CASQRGSSGPPYEQYF.

This clonotype was observed many times. The chain employs TRBV29-1 and TRBJ1-2, with unresolved D. Deletions cut 4 bases from V and 3 bases from J, with 6 bases between. This CDR3 is built from 11 residues. The germline CDR1 and CDR2 sequences are SQVTM and ANQGSEA. CDR3 protein: CSVGSYYGYTF. CDR3 sequence (DNA): TGCAGCGTTGGCTCCTACTATGGCTACACCTTC.

This clonotype showed up just a few times. The chain couples TRBV7-8 to TRBJ2-5; perhaps TRBD1 as D (5 bases). The CDR3 has 18 amino acids. Trimming stripped 5 bases from V and 0 bases from J, with 22 bases between. Looked up from germline, CDR1 is SGHVS and CDR2 is FQNEAQ. This CDR3 is CASSDRGRSQKYQETQYF. Written as DNA, the CDR3 is TGTGCCAGCAGCGATAGGGGCAGATCCCAAAAATACCAAGAGACCCAGTACTTC. Supplemented by reference TRBV7-8 and TRBJ2-5, the full variable domain reads GAGVSQSPRYKVAKRGQDVALRCDPISGHVSLFWYQQALGQGPEFLTYFQNEAQLDKSGLPSDRFFAERPEGSVSTLKIQRTQQEDSAVYLCASSDRGRSQKYQETQYFGPGTRLLVL.

Ten or more counts support this clonotype. The CDR3: CASSQDRGRTYEQYF. DNA of the CDR3: TGTGCCAGCAGCCAAGATCGGGGACGGACCTACGAGCAGTACTTC. V is TRBV14 and J is TRBJ2-7; D tentatively reads TRBD1 or TRBD2 (5 bases each). This CDR3 comprises 15 residues. V dropped 0 bases and J dropped 2 bases, with 11 bases sitting between them. Per the germline V gene, CDR1 is SGHDN and CDR2 is FVKESK.

This clonotype was seen at least ten times. This chain joins TRBV20-1 and TRBJ1-2; D unclear. V shed 3 bases and J shed 4 bases, with 9 bases lying between them. Germline V gene data show CDR1 as DFQATT and CDR2 as SNEGSKA (reference sequence). CDR3 length equals 12 residues. CDR3 sequence reads: CSASHLFYGYTF. The CDR3 DNA reads TGCAGTGCTAGTCACCTATTCTATGGCTACACCTTC.

This clonotype was counted many times. CDR3 nucleotide sequence: TGTGCCAGCAGTCAGACAGGTTACTACGAGCAGTACTTC. Translated: CASSQTGYYEQYF. This rearrangement joins TRBV12-3 or TRBV12-4 to TRBJ2-7, with a weak D call TRBD1 (6 bases). The CDR3 has 13 amino acids. V was shortened by 5 bases and J by 3 bases, with 11 bases between the two germline ends.

This clonotype has a count of ten or more. This chain uses TRBV12-3 or TRBV12-4 with TRBJ2-5, with a weak D call TRBD1 (6 bases). V was cut by 5 bases and J by 2 bases, with 21 bases left in between. This CDR3 has 17 residues. CDR3 region: CASSALRGRGNQETQYF. The CDR3 DNA is TGTGCCAGCAGTGCGTTAAGGGGCAGGGGCAATCAAGAGACCCAGTACTTC.

The J gene is TRBJ2-7, the V gene TRBV28; D remains unclear. Germline CDR1 and CDR2: MDHEN and SYDVKM. Trimming took off 5 bases at V and 3 bases at J, with 14 bases between the two ends. The CDR3 is 14 residues long. CDR3 nucleotides: TGTGCCAGCAGTCCCTTGGAGACCCACTACGAGCAGTACTTC. This gives the protein CASSPLETHYEQYF.

V is TRBV11-2 and J is TRBJ2-7; 7 bases align to TRBD1. Germline lookup yields CDR1 SGHAT and CDR2 FQNNGV. This CDR3 is built from 16 residues. The trim removed 3 bases at V and 0 bases at J, leaving 8 bases unmatched. This CDR3 reads CASSFQTGLNSYEQYF. The CDR3 DNA is TGTGCCAGCAGCTTCCAGACAGGGCTTAACTCCTACGAGCAGTACTTC.

Notes on this clonotype: An end of the junction does not agree with germline; a read error may underlie this. The chain uses TRBV18 and TRBJ1-1; 7 bases fit TRBD1. Germline V lookup: CDR1 KGHSH, CDR2 LQKENI. This CDR3 spans 14 amino acids. CDR3 protein: CAISPLTGETEAFF. CDR3 DNA: TGTGCCATCTCACCACTAACAGGGGAGACTGAAGCTTTCTTT.

Many counts were recorded for this clonotype. This chain uses TRBV6-5 with TRBJ1-6, with 7 bases fitting TRBD1. The CDR3 spans 15 residues. V gave up 0 bases and J gave up 7 bases; unmatched junction bases: 3. In germline, CDR1 is MNHEY, CDR2 SVGAGI. The CDR3 DNA reads TGTGCCAGCAGTTACTCGACAGGGACCAATTCACCCCTCCACTTT. This sequence encodes CASSYSTGTNSPLHF.

The V gene is TRBV5-1, the J gene TRBJ1-2, with D possibly being TRBD1 (5 bases). CDR1 is SGHRS and CDR2 is YFSETQ in the germline V gene. CDR3 length equals 14 residues. The V and J ends lost 7 bases and 5 bases respectively, with 18 bases between them. Written as DNA, the CDR3 is TGCGCCAGCTATCGAGGGGCGGAAAAGTATGGCTACACCTTC. It codes for CASYRGAEKYGYTF. The full variable domain, its missing parts supplied by reference TRBV5-1 and TRBJ1-2, is KAGVTQTPRYLIKTRGQQVTLSCSPISGHRSVSWYQQTPGQGLQFLFEYFSETQRNKGNFPGRFSGRQFSNSRSEMNVSTLELGDSALYLCASYRGAEKYGYTFGSGTRLTVV.

Many counts were recorded for this clonotype. J is TRBJ2-2 and V is TRBV6-1; D gene ambiguous. The CDR3 sequence is 15 residues long. The germline CDR1 and CDR2 sequences are MNHNS and SASEGT. The V and J ends lost 2 bases and 7 bases respectively, with 14 bases between them. CDR3 sequence reads: CASSESGTFDGELFF. Here the CDR3 DNA reads TGTGCCAGCAGTGAATCAGGCACCTTTGACGGGGAGCTGTTTTTT.